Reported below is one T cell receptor (beta chain). The data originate from a study of radiotherapy plus CTLA-4 blockade in lung cancer. With V trimmed by 5 bases and J by 3 bases, 6 bases remained unmatched. Germline CDR1 is SGHTA and CDR2 is FQGNSA. This CDR3 spans 14 amino acids. The protocol was immunoSEQ multiplex PCR, while the TCRdb copy is restricted to in-frame clones and leaves out a portion. The table has 40,000 to 50,000 clones, 75% to 85% seen once. Here the sequenced sample was peripheral blood, taken from a patient treated with radiotherapy plus ipilimumab. V gene TRBV7-2 combines with J gene TRBJ2-7; 8 positions match TRBD1. The clonotype comes from a human donor with non-small cell lung cancer who had stable disease on radiotherapy plus ipilimumab. CDR3 nucleotides: TGTGCCAGCAGCCCCCGGACAGGGAGCTACGAGCAGTACTTC. This encodes CASSPRTGSYEQYF. Combining the CDR3 with reference TRBV7-2 and TRBJ2-7 gives the whole variable domain GAGVSQSPSNKVTEKGKDVELRCDPISGHTALYWYRQSLGQGLEFLIYFQGNSAPDKSGLPSDRFSAERTGGSVSTLTIQRTQQEDSAVYLCASSPRTGSYEQYFGPGTRLTVT.